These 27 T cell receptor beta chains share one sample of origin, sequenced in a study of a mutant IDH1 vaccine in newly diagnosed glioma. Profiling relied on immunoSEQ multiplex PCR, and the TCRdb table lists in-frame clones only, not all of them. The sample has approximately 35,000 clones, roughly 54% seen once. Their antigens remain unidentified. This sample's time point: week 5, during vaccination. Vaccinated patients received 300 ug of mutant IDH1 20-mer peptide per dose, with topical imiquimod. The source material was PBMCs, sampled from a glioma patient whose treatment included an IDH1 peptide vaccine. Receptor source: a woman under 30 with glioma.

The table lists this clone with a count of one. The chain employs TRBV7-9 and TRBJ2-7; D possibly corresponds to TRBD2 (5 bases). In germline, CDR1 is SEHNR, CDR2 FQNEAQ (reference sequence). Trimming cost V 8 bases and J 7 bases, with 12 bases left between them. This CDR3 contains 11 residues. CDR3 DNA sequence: TGTGCCAGCGCCTGGCCGGGGGAGCAGTACTTC. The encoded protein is CASAWPGEQYF.

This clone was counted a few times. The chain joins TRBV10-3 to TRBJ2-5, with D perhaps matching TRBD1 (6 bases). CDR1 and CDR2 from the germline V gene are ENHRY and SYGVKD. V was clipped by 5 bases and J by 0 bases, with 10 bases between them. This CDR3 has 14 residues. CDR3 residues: CAISRTEYQETQYF. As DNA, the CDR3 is TGTGCCATCAGTCGGACAGAGTACCAAGAGACCCAGTACTTC.

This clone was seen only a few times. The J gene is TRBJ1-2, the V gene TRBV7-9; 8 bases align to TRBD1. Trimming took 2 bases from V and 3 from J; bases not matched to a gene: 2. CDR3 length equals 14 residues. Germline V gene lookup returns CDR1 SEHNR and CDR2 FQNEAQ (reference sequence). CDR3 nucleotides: TGTGCCAGCAGCTTATCGGACAGGGACTATGGCTACACCTTC. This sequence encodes CASSLSDRDYGYTF.

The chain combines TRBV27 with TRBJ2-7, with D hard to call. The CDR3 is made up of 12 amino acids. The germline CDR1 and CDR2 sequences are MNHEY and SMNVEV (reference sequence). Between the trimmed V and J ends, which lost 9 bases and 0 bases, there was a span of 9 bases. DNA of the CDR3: TGTGCCAGTTACTCGAGCTCCTACGAGCAGTACTTC. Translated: CASYSSSYEQYF.

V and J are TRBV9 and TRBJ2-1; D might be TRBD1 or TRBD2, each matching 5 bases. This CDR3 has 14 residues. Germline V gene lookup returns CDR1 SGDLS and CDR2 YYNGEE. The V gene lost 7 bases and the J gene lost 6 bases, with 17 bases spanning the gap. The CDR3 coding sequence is TGTGCCAGCGGGGTCGGGACCTTAGGCAATGAGCAGTTCTTC. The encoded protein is CASGVGTLGNEQFF. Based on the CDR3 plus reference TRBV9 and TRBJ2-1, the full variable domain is DSGVTQTPKHLITATGQRVTLRCSPRSGDLSVYWYQQSLDQGLQFLIQYYNGEERAKGNILERFSAQQFPDLHSELNLSSLELGDSALYFCASGVGTLGNEQFFGPGTRLTVL.

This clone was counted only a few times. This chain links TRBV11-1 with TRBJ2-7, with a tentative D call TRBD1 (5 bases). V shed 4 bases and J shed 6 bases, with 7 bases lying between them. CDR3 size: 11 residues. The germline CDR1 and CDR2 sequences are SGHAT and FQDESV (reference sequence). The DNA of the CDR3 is TGTGCCAGCAGCTACAGGTCCGAGCAGTACTTC. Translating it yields CASSYRSEQYF.

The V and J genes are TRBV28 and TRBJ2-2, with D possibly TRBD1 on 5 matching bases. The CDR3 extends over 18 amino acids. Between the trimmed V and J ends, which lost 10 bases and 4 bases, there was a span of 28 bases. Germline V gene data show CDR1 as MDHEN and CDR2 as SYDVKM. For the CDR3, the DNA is TGTGCCACCTTCCAGGGTTTTACCCCGAATATCCCCACCGGGGAGCTGTTTTTT. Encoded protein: CATFQGFTPNIPTGELFF.

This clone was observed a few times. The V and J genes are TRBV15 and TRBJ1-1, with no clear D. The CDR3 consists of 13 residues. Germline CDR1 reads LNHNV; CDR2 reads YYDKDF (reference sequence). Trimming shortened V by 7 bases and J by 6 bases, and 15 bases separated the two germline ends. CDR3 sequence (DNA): TGTGCCACCACCTTGGGTGTCGGCGCTGAAGCTTTCTTT. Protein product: CATTLGVGAEAFF.

This CDR3 reads CASSILPGQKSNQPQHF. DNA for the CDR3: TGTGCCAGTAGTATATTACCGGGACAGAAAAGCAATCAGCCCCAGCATTTT. The rearrangement links TRBV19 to TRBJ1-5; 7 positions agree with TRBD1. Germline V gives CDR1 LNHDA, CDR2 SQIVND (reference sequence). The CDR3 runs to 17 residues. V was clipped by 2 bases and J by 1 base; unmatched bases: 8.

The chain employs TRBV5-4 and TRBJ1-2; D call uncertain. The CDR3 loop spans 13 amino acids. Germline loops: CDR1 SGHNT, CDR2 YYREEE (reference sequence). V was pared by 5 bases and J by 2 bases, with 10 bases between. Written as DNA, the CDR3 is TGTGCCAGCAGTGCTACAGCCAACTATGGCTACACCTTC. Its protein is CASSATANYGYTF.

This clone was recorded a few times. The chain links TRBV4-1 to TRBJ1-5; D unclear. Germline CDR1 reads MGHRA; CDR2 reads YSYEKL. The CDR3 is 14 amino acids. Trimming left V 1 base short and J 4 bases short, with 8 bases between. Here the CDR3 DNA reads TGCGCCAGCAGCCAAGGACCTCTTAATCAGCCCCAGCATTTT. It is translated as CASSQGPLNQPQHF.

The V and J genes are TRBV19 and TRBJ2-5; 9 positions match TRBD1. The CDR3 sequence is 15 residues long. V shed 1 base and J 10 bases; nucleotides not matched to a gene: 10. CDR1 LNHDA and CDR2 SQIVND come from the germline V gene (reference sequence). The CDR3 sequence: CASSIGHDRGVIQYF. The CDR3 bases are TGTGCCAGTAGTATAGGTCACGACAGGGGGGTCATCCAGTACTTC.

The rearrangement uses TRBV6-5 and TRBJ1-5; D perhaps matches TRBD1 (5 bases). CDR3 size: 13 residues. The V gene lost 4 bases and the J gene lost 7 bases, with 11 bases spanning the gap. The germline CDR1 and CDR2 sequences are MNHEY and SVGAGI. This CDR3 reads CASSLEGLQPQHF. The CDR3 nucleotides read TGTGCCAGCAGTTTAGAGGGACTCCAGCCCCAGCATTTT.

In DNA form, the CDR3 reads TGTGCCAGCAGCCCGGAATTGTTTACTGAAGCTTTCTTT. Protein sequence: CASSPELFTEAFF. The chain recombines TRBV11-2 with TRBJ1-1; D not resolved. Germline V gene lookup returns CDR1 SGHAT and CDR2 FQNNGV. This CDR3 has 13 residues. Trimming shortened V by 5 bases and J by 5 bases, and 12 bases separated the two germline ends.

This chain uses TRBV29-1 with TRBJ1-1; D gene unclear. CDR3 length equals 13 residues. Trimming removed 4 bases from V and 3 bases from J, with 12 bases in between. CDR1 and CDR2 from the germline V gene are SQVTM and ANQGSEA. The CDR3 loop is CSVGVSGDTEAFF. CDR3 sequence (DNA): TGCAGCGTTGGGGTCAGTGGGGACACTGAAGCTTTCTTT.

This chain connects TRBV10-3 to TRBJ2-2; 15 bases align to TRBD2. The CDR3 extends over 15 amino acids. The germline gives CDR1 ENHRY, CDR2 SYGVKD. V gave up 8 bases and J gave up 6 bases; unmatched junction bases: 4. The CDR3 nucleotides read TGTGCCATCGGACTAGCGGGGGGGCAGGCCGGGGAGCTGTTTTTT. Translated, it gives CAIGLAGGQAGELFF.

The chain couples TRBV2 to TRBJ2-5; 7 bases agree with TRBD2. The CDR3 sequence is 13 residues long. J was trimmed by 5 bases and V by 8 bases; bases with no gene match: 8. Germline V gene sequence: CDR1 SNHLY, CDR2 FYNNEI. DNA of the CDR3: TGTGCCAGCCGGGGGGAGGGCCCCGAGACCCAGTACTTC. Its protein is CASRGEGPETQYF.

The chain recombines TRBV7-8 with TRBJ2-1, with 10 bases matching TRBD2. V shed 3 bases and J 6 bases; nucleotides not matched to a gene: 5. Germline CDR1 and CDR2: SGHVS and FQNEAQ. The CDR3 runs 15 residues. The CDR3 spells CASSFVTSGLNEQFF. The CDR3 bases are TGTGCCAGCAGCTTCGTGACTAGCGGGCTCAATGAGCAGTTCTTC.

The CDR3 sequence: CASSQVSQAYNEQFF. The CDR3 DNA reads TGCGCCAGCAGCCAAGTGTCTCAAGCCTACAATGAGCAGTTCTTC. The chain uses TRBV4-1 and TRBJ2-1; D not resolved. CDR3 length equals 15 residues. V lost 1 base, J lost 2 bases, and 9 bases lay in between. From germline, CDR1 is MGHRA and CDR2 YSYEKL.

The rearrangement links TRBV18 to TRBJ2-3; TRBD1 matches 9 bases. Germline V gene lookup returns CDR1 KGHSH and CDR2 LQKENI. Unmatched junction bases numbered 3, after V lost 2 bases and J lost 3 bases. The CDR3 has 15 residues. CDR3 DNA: TGTGCCAGCTCACCAATGACAGGGGGAACAGATACGCAGTATTTT. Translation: CASSPMTGGTDTQYF.

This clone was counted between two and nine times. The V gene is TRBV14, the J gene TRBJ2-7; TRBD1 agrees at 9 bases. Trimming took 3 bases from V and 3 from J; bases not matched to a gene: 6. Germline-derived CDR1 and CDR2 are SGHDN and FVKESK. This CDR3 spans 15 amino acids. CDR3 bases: TGTGCCAGCAGCCAGGGACAGGGAGGACTCTACGAGCAGTACTTC. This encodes CASSQGQGGLYEQYF.

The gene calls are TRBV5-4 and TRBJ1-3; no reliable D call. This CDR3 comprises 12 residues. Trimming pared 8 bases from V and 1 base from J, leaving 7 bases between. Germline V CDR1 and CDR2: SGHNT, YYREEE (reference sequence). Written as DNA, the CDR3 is TGTGCCAGTCAAAATTCTGGAAACACCATATATTTT. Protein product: CASQNSGNTIYF.

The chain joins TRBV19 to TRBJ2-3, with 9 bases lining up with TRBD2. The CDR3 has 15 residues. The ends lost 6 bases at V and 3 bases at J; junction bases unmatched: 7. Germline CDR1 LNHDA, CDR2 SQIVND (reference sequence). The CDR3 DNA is TGTGCCAGTAGACGACAAGCGGGGGGAACAGATACGCAGTATTTT. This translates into CASRRQAGGTDTQYF.

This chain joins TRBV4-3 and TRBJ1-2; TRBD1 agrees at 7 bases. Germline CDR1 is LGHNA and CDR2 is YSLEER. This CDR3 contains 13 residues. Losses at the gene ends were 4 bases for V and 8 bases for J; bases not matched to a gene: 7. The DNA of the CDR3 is TGCGCCAGCAGCCCGAAGAGAGGGGGCGGCTACACCTTC. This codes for CASSPKRGGGYTF.

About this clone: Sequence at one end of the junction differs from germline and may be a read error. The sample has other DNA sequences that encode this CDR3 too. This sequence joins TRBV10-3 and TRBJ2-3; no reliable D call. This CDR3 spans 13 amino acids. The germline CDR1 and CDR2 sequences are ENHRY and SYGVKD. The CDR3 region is CAISESSGNTQYF. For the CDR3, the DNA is TGTGCCATCAGCGAGTCGAGTGGGAATACGCAGTATTTT.

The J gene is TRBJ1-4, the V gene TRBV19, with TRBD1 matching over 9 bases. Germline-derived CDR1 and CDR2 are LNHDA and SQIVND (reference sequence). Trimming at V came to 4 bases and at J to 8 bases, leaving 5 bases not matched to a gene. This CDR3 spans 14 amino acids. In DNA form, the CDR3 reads TGTGCCAGTAGTACGGGGACAGGGAACGAAAAACTGTTTTTT. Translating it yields CASSTGTGNEKLFF.

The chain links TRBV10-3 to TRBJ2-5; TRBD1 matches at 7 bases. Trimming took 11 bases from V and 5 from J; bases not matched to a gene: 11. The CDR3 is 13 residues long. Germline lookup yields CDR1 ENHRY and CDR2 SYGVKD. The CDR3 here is CAASRGNGETQYF. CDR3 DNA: TGTGCCGCCTCCAGGGGGAATGGGGAGACCCAGTACTTC.